The 10 T cell receptor beta chains listed next were all sequenced from one sample in a study of T cell responses to AZD1222 COVID-19 vaccine. This table comes from immunoSEQ multiplex PCR, and its TCRdb copy is limited to in-frame clones, with some not included. This table has 150,000 to 200,000 clones, around nine tenths appearing once. The sample consisted of peripheral blood, taken on day 0 of AZD1222 vaccination. The receptor set was obtained from an adult in good health.

This rearrangement joins TRBV7-8 to TRBJ2-7; maybe TRBD1 (6 bases). Germline CDR1 and CDR2: SGHVS and FQNEAQ. The CDR3 covers 16 residues. With 2 bases removed from V and 0 bases from J, the gap between germline ends came to 14 bases. The CDR3 region has the DNA TGTGCCAGCAGCTTAAGTCAGGGGCCTAGCTCCTACGAGCAGTACTTC. Protein: CASSLSQGPSSYEQYF. Variable domain in full (rest from reference TRBV7-8 and TRBJ2-7): GAGVSQSPRYKVAKRGQDVALRCDPISGHVSLFWYQQALGQGPEFLTYFQNEAQLDKSGLPSDRFFAERPEGSVSTLKIQRTQQEDSAVYLCASSLSQGPSSYEQYFGPGTRLTVT.

The genes are TRBV7-8 and TRBJ2-3, with 7 bases fitting TRBD2. CDR3 length equals 14 residues. Germline CDR1 SGHVS, CDR2 FQNEAQ. The J segment lost 1 base and the V segment lost 6 bases, leaving 4 bases of the junction unmatched. CDR3 loop: CASRRTSGTDTQYF. DNA of the CDR3: TGTGCCAGCAGACGAACTAGCGGCACAGATACGCAGTATTTT.

The gene calls are TRBV6-5 and TRBJ2-1, with D perhaps matching TRBD1 (5 bases). V dropped 0 bases and J dropped 2 bases, with 8 bases sitting between them. Per the germline V gene, CDR1 is MNHEY and CDR2 is SVGAGI. The CDR3 runs 15 residues. CDR3 bases: TGTGCCAGCAGTTACTCCGGACACACCTACAATGAGCAGTTCTTC. Protein product: CASSYSGHTYNEQFF.

This chain uses TRBV29-1 with TRBJ1-1; D might be TRBD1 (6 bases). Looked up from germline, CDR1 is SQVTM and CDR2 is ANQGSEA. The CDR3 runs to 13 residues. V gave up 6 bases and J gave up 0 bases, with 11 bases separating them. CDR3 sequence: CSVTGHLNTEAFF. The CDR3 region has the DNA TGCAGCGTGACGGGACACCTGAACACTGAAGCTTTCTTT.

Written as DNA, the CDR3 is TGTGCTAGTGGTGCGGGAGGGTCCACAGATACGCAGTATTTT. It translates to CASGAGGSTDTQYF. This sequence joins TRBV12-5 and TRBJ2-3, with 9 bases aligning to TRBD2. The CDR3 has 14 amino acids. The junction had 2 bases not matched to a gene; V was cut back by 5 bases and J by 2 bases. The germline CDR1 and CDR2 sequences are LGHNT and FRNRAP. Variable domain in full (rest from reference TRBV12-5 and TRBJ2-3): DARVTQTPRHKVTEMGQEVTMRCQPILGHNTVFWYRQTMMQGLELLAYFRNRAPLDDSGMPKDRFSAEMPDATLATLKIQPSEPRDSAVYFCASGAGGSTDTQYFGPGTRLTVL.

The chain is built from TRBV30 and TRBJ2-7; D uncertain. Germline CDR1 reads GTSNPN; CDR2 reads SVGIG (reference sequence). V was pared by 2 bases and J by 0 bases, with 14 bases between. This CDR3 is built from 15 residues. The CDR3 reads CAWSPGGVSSYEQYF. Here the CDR3 DNA reads TGTGCCTGGAGTCCGGGCGGTGTCAGCTCCTACGAGCAGTACTTC.

V gene TRBV3-1 (or the pseudogene TRBV3-2) combines with J gene TRBJ1-1; D remains unclear. The CDR3 loop spans 14 amino acids. Trimming shortened V by 0 bases and J by 6 bases, and 11 bases separated the two germline ends. The germline V gene encodes CDR1 LGHDT and CDR2 YNNKEL (reference sequence). CDR3 amino acids: CASSQDRRRAEAFF. The CDR3 DNA reads TGTGCCAGCAGCCAAGATCGGAGGCGCGCTGAAGCTTTCTTT.

In this sample, this clone turned up once. V and J are TRBV7-8 and TRBJ1-2; weak D call: TRBD1 (6 bases). Germline CDR1 reads SGHVS; CDR2 reads FQNEAQ. Trimming pared 5 bases from V and 14 bases from J, leaving 18 bases between. The CDR3 extends over 12 amino acids. The CDR3 DNA reads TGTGCCAGCAGCCCCAGACAGGTGCCAGGGACCTTC. It yields the protein CASSPRQVPGTF.

The CDR3 coding sequence is TGCGCCAGCAGCCTGGGGACCTCCACGGACACAGATACGCAGTATTTT. It translates to CASSLGTSTDTDTQYF. This chain uses TRBV5-1 with TRBJ2-3, with D perhaps TRBD1 or TRBD2 (5 bases each). With 4 bases removed from V and 2 bases from J, the gap between germline ends came to 17 bases. The germline V gene encodes CDR1 SGHRS and CDR2 YFSETQ. The CDR3 is 16 residues long.

The chain is built from TRBV11-3 and TRBJ2-7, with 7 bases aligning to TRBD1. The CDR3 is 13 amino acids. Germline values: CDR1 SGHNT, CDR2 YENEEA. V was clipped by 5 bases and J by 7 bases; unmatched bases: 8. The CDR3 nucleotides read TGTGCCAGCAGCATGATACAGGGGAAGGAGCAGTACTTC. Translation gives CASSMIQGKEQYF.